This entry lists 2 T cell receptor beta chains sequenced from one sample in a study of early T cells in non-severe SARS-CoV-2 infection. TCRdb re-called the 5' RACE reads through MiXCR, storing one row per CDR3 protein. The sample contains 80,000 or so distinct CDR3 sequences, about 14% of which appear only once. The sample was whole blood. These TCRs come from an adult who was a healthcare worker with PCR-confirmed SARS-CoV-2 infection or an uninfected control (not recorded which).

The gene calls are TRBV7-9 and TRBJ1-2; D not certain. The CDR3 is 15 amino acids. V was clipped by 0 bases and J by 4 bases, with 12 bases between them. Germline-derived CDR1 and CDR2 are SEHNR and FQNEAQ (reference sequence). CDR3 DNA sequence: TGTGCCAGCAGCTTAGCGCAGGCATTCGGCTATGGCTACACCTTC. As protein: CASSLAQAFGYGYTF.

This clonotype was recorded many times. The V call is TRBV7-3, the J call TRBJ2-2; D may match TRBD1 or TRBD2 (5 bases each). The germline V gene has CDR1 SGHTA and CDR2 FQGTGA. Trimming cost V 2 bases and J 8 bases, with 12 bases left between them. This CDR3 is 14 amino acids long. The CDR3 sequence is CASSLGTKAGELFF. The CDR3 coding sequence is TGTGCCAGCAGCTTAGGGACCAAGGCTGGGGAGCTGTTTTTT.